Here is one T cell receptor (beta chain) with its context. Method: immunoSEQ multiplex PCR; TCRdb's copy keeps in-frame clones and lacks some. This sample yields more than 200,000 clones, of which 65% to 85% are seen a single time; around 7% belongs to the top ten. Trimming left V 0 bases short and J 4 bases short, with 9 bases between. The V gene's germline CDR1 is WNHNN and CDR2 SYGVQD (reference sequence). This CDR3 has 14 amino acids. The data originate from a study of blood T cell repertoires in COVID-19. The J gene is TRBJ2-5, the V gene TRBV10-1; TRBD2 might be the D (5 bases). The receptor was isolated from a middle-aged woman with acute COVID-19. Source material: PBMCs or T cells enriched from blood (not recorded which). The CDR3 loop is CASSESTGRETQYF. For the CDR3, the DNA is TGCGCCAGCAGTGAGTCGACGGGGAGAGAGACCCAGTACTTC.